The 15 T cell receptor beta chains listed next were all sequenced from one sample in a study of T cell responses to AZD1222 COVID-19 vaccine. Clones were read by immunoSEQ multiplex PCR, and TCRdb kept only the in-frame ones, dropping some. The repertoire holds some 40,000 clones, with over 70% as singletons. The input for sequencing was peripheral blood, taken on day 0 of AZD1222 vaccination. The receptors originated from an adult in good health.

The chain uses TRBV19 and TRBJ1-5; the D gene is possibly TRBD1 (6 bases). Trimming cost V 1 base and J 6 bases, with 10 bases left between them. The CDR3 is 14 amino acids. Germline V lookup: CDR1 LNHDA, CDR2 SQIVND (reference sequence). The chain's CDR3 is CASSIAGEGQPQHF. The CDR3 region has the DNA TGTGCCAGTAGTATAGCAGGGGAGGGTCAGCCCCAGCATTTT.

CDR3 DNA sequence: TGTGCCAGCAGCCAAGACAGCGAGATTTCCTACGAGCAGTACTTC. This sequence encodes CASSQDSEISYEQYF. The chain joins TRBV3-1 (or the pseudogene TRBV3-2) to TRBJ2-7; D uncertain. Per germline, CDR1 LGHDT and CDR2 YNNKEL (reference sequence). V was shortened by 0 bases and J by 1 base, with 10 bases between the two germline ends. The CDR3 is made up of 15 amino acids.

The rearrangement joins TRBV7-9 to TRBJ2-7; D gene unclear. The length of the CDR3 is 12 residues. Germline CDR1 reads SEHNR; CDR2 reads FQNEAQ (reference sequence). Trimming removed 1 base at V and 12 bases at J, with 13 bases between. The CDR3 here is CASSLGEVGPYF. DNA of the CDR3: TGTGCCAGCAGCTTAGGAGAAGTAGGGCCGTACTTC.

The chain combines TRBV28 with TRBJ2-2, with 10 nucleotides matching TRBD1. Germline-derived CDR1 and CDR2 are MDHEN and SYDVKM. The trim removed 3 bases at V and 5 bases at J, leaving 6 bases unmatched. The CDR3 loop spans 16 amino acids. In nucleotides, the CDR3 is TGTGCCAGCAGTTTTCCGGGGACAGGGGTTACCGGGGAGCTGTTTTTT. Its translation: CASSFPGTGVTGELFF.

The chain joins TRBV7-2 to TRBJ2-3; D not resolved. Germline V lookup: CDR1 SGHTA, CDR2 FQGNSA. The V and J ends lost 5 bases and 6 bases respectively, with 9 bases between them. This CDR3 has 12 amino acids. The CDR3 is CASSPKWDTQYF. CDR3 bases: TGTGCCAGCAGCCCCAAATGGGATACGCAGTATTTT.

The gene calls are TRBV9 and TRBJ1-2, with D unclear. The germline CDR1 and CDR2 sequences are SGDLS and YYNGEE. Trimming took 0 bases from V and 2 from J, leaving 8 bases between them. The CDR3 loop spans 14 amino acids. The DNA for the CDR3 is TGTGCCAGCAGCGTAGACCCCCACAACTATGGCTACACCTTC. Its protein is CASSVDPHNYGYTF.

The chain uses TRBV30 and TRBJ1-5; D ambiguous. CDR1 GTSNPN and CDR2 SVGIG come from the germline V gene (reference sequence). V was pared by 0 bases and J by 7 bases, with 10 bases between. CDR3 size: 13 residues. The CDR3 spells CAWSVPPKQPQHF. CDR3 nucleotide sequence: TGTGCCTGGAGTGTACCCCCCAAGCAGCCCCAGCATTTT.

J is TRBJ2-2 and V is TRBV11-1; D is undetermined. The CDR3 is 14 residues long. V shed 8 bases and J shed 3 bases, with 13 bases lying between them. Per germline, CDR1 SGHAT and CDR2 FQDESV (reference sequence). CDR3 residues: CASAPGVYTGELFF. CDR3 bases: TGTGCCAGCGCTCCCGGAGTATACACCGGGGAGCTGTTTTTT. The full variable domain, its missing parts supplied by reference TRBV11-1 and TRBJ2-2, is EAEVAQSPRYKITEKSQAVAFWCDPISGHATLYWYRQILGQGPELLVQFQDESVVDDSQLPKDRFSAERLKGVDSTLKIQPAELGDSAMYLCASAPGVYTGELFFGEGSRLTVL.

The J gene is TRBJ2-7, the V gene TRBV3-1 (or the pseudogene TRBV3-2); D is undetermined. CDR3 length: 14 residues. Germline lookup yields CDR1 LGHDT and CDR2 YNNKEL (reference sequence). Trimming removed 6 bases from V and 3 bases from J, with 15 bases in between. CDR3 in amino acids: CASRKRTANYEQYF. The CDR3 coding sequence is TGTGCCAGCAGGAAGAGAACAGCTAACTACGAGCAGTACTTC.

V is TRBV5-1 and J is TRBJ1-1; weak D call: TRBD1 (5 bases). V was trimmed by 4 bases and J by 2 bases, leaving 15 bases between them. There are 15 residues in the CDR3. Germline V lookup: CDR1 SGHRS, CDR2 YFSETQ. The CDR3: CASSNSGTANTEAFF. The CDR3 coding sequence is TGCGCCAGCAGCAACTCCGGGACGGCTAACACTGAAGCTTTCTTT. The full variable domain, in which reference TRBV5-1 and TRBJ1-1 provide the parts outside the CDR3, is KAGVTQTPRYLIKTRGQQVTLSCSPISGHRSVSWYQQTPGQGLQFLFEYFSETQRNKGNFPGRFSGRQFSNSRSEMNVSTLELGDSALYLCASSNSGTANTEAFFGQGTRLTVV.

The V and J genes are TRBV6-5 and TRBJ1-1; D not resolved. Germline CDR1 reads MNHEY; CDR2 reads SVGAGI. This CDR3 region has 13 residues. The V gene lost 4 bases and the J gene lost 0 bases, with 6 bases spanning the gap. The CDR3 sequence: CASSSHMNTEAFF. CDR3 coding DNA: TGTGCCAGCAGTTCCCACATGAACACTGAAGCTTTCTTT.

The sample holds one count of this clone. CDR3 nucleotides: TGTGCCAGCAGCGGGACACAGTATAGCAATCAGCCCCAGCATTTT. Translating gives CASSGTQYSNQPQHF. The V call is TRBV2, the J call TRBJ1-5, with D perhaps TRBD1 (6 bases). CDR1 is SNHLY and CDR2 is FYNNEI in the germline V gene. The CDR3 totals 15 residues. Trimming shortened V by 6 bases and J by 0 bases, and 12 bases separated the two germline ends. Together with reference TRBV2 and TRBJ1-5, the CDR3 gives the full variable domain: EPEVTQTPSHQVTQMGQEVILRCVPISNHLYFYWYRQILGQKVEFLVSFYNNEISEKSEIFDDQFSVERPDGSNFTLKIRSTKLEDSAMYFCASSGTQYSNQPQHFGDGTRLSIL.

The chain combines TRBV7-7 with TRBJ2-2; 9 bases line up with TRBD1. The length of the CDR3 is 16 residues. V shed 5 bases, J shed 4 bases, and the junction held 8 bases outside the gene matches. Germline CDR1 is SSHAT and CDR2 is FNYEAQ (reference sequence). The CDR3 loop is CASSPVEQGATGELFF. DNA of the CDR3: TGTGCCAGCAGCCCGGTGGAACAGGGGGCCACCGGGGAGCTGTTTTTT.

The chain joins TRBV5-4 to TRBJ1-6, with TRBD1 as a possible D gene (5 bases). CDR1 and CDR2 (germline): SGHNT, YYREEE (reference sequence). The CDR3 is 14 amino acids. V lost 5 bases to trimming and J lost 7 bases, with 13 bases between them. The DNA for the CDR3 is TGTGCCAGCAGTTTAGGGGAGAGGAATTCACCCCTCCACTTT. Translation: CASSLGERNSPLHF.

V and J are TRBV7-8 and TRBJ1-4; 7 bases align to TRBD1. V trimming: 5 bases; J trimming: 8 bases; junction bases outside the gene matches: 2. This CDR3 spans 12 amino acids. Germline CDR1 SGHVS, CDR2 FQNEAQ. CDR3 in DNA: TGTGCCAGCAGCCCGGGACAGGAAAAACTGTTTTTT. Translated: CASSPGQEKLFF.